This T cell receptor beta chain was captured in a study of T-cell memory formation after mild COVID-19. The wider study: TCR clustering was largely donor specific. Study-wide findings and caveats: A balance of CD4 and CD8 characterized clones contracting day 15 to 85, whereas later expanders leaned CD4+.

TCR alpha and TCR beta cDNA libraries carrying sample barcodes and UMIs came from 5'RACE with constant-segment primers. Using its own MiXCR run on the 5' RACE reads, TCRdb lists one record per CDR3 protein. The sample carries approximately 450,000 distinct CDR3 sequences, roughly 20% recorded once. This clonotype was observed a handful of times. Its target is unknown. Germline CDR1 reads MNHNY; CDR2 reads SVGAGI (reference sequence). With 0 bases removed from V and 5 bases from J, the gap between germline ends came to 7 bases. The CDR3 length is 13 residues. This TCR was sampled from an adult woman who had mild COVID-19 (a few samples of this study predate the infection). Cell type and time point are not known. Sequenced: PBMCs or a T cell subset sorted from them (not recorded which). The rearrangement uses TRBV6-6 and TRBJ1-1; no firm D call. For the CDR3, the DNA is TGTGCCAGCAGTTACTCTCGGGCGACTGAAGCTTTCTTT. It encodes CASSYSRATEAFF.